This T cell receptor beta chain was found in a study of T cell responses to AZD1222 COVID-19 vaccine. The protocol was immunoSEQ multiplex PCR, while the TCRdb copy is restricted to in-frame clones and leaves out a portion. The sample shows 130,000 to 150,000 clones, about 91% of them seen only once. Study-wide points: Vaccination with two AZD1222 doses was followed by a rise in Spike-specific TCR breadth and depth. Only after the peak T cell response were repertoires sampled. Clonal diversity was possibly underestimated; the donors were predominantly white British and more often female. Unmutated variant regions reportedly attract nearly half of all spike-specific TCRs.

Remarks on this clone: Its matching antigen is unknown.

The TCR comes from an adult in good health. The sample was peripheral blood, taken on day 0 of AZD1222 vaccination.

The CDR3 reads CASSILAGEGNEQFF. The CDR3 coding sequence is TGTGCCAGTAGTATTCTCGCGGGGGAGGGCAATGAGCAGTTCTTC. J is TRBJ2-1 and V is TRBV19; 7 bases align to TRBD2. The CDR3 runs to 15 residues. Germline V lookup: CDR1 LNHDA, CDR2 SQIVND (reference sequence). Losses at the gene ends were 3 bases for V and 6 bases for J; bases not matched to a gene: 8.